One sample yielded the 30 T cell receptor beta chains listed below, sequenced in a study of CD8 T cells in ankylosing spondylitis. TCRdb analysed the 5' RACE reads with MiXCR anew, one entry per CDR3 protein. The table includes 700,000 to 850,000 distinct CDR3 sequences, roughly 12% detected once. Study conclusions and caveats: Characteristic, it appeared, of ankylosing spondylitis blood was a TCR beta motif of eight highly homologous variants.

For these receptors, no antigen is known. The material sequenced was blood, either unsorted or a sorted T cell fraction (not recorded which). The receptors were sampled from a male donor with ankylosing spondylitis.

This clonotype came up a few times. The chain carries TRBV20-1 and TRBJ2-4, with D possibly matching TRBD2 (7 bases). The CDR3 runs to 12 residues. V was cut by 4 bases and J by 8 bases, with 12 bases left in between. Germline CDR1 DFQATT, CDR2 SNEGSKA (reference sequence). CDR3 DNA: TGCAGTGCTAAGAGGGGGGGAGACATTCAGTACTTC. Translation gives CSAKRGGDIQYF.

This chain joins TRBV5-1 and TRBJ1-1; D uncertain. Per the germline V gene, CDR1 is SGHRS and CDR2 is YFSETQ. Trimming stripped 4 bases from V and 0 bases from J, with 19 bases between. The CDR3 consists of 17 residues. Here the CDR3 reads CASSPAKGYRMNTEAFF. CDR3 nucleotides: TGCGCCAGCAGCCCGGCCAAGGGATATAGGATGAACACTGAAGCTTTCTTT.

The chain links TRBV25-1 to TRBJ2-3, with 8 bases that match TRBD1. J lost 1 base, V lost 0 bases, and 12 bases had no gene match. The CDR3 sequence is 19 residues long. CDR1 is MGHDK, CDR2 SYGVNS, per germline. This chain's CDR3 is CASSEYEGASGGGTDTQYF. CDR3 nucleotides: TGTGCCAGCAGTGAATACGAGGGGGCTTCAGGGGGCGGCACAGATACGCAGTATTTT.

The chain combines TRBV13 with TRBJ2-7; 8 nucleotides align to TRBD1. Per the germline V gene, CDR1 is PRHDT and CDR2 is FYEKMQ (reference sequence). The length of the CDR3 is 15 residues. V was pared by 5 bases and J by 6 bases, with 12 bases of the junction left unmatched. The DNA for the CDR3 is TGTGCCAGCAGCCCTCGCCGCGGACAGGGAGGCGAGCAGTACTTC. Protein product: CASSPRRGQGGEQYF.

This clonotype was seen repeatedly, ten times or more. The J gene is TRBJ2-1, the V gene TRBV20-1, with D perhaps matching TRBD2 (7 bases). Trimming took 3 bases from V and 9 from J, leaving 18 bases between them. This CDR3 spans 14 amino acids. Germline values: CDR1 DFQATT, CDR2 SNEGSKA (reference sequence). The CDR3 sequence: CSARDFKGGREQFF. The CDR3 DNA reads TGCAGTGCTAGGGACTTCAAGGGGGGGCGTGAGCAGTTCTTC.

The chain joins TRBV6-9 to TRBJ1-5; D is possibly TRBD1 (6 bases). V lost 6 bases and J 5 bases, leaving 17 bases between the germline ends. Germline values: CDR1 MNHGY, CDR2 SVAAGI. CDR3 length: 15 residues. The CDR3 is CASSPLLQGDQPQHF. The CDR3 DNA reads as TGTGCCAGCAGCCCCCTCTTACAGGGCGATCAGCCCCAGCATTTT.

The chain combines TRBV4-1 with TRBJ2-7; TRBD2 might be the D (6 bases). V was cut by 4 bases and J by 2 bases, with 18 bases left in between. This CDR3 is 16 amino acids long. From germline, CDR1 is MGHRA and CDR2 YSYEKL. The CDR3 sequence is CASSRAIGTSTYEQYF. The CDR3 DNA sequence: TGCGCCAGCAGCCGAGCAATTGGGACTTCGACCTACGAGCAGTACTTC.

V and J are TRBV29-1 and TRBJ2-7; D is perhaps TRBD2 (5 bases). With 4 bases removed from V and 2 bases from J, the gap between germline ends came to 12 bases. Germline CDR1 reads SQVTM; CDR2 reads ANQGSEA. The CDR3 contains 13 residues. The CDR3 is CSVVRAVPYEQYF. CDR3 coding DNA: TGCAGCGTTGTGCGAGCGGTCCCCTACGAGCAGTACTTC.

This clonotype appeared a single time. With a much larger clone just one base away, this may be a read error. This rearrangement joins TRBV6-5 to TRBJ2-1; possible D gene TRBD1, 6 bases. The CDR3 has 13 amino acids. Per the germline V gene, CDR1 is MNHEY and CDR2 is SVGAGI. Trimming shortened V by 4 bases and J by 12 bases, and 16 bases separated the two germline ends. The CDR3 sequence is CASSFRQDHGQFF. CDR3 DNA: TGTGCCAGCAGTTTTCGACAGGATCATGGGCAGTTCTTC.

There are a few counts of this clonotype. V and J are TRBV2 and TRBJ1-2; D gene uncertain. V gave up 11 bases and J gave up 4 bases, with 20 bases separating them. The CDR3 contains 14 residues. Germline V gene lookup returns CDR1 SNHLY and CDR2 FYNNEI. The CDR3 loop is CADRTDAFSYGYTF. CDR3 bases: TGTGCCGACCGGACCGACGCTTTTAGCTATGGCTACACCTTC.

This rearrangement joins TRBV5-6 to TRBJ2-5, with D possibly TRBD1 on 5 matching bases. V was clipped by 7 bases and J by 6 bases, with 22 bases between them. This CDR3 is 15 amino acids long. Germline CDR1 SGHDT, CDR2 YYEEEE. The CDR3 is CASRLWGDSPKTQYF. The CDR3 DNA reads TGTGCCAGCCGACTTTGGGGTGACAGTCCGAAGACCCAGTACTTC.

This clonotype has only a few counts. The CDR3 DNA reads as TGCAGTGCTAGACCCCCAGCGTCAGACAATCAGCCCCAGCATTTT. It yields the protein CSARPPASDNQPQHF. The V call is TRBV20-1, the J call TRBJ1-5; D gene uncertain. Trimming took 2 bases from V and 3 from J, leaving 14 bases between them. The germline CDR1 and CDR2 sequences are DFQATT and SNEGSKA (reference sequence). The CDR3 loop spans 15 amino acids.

This clonotype was observed a few times. The chain uses TRBV4-3 and TRBJ2-7; possible D gene TRBD2, 6 bases. Per the germline V gene, CDR1 is LGHNA and CDR2 is YSLEER. This CDR3 region has 17 residues. The V gene lost 0 bases and the J gene lost 2 bases, with 17 bases spanning the gap. This CDR3 reads CASSQDVEGGGTYEQYF. The CDR3 DNA sequence: TGCGCCAGCAGCCAAGATGTAGAGGGTGGGGGGACCTACGAGCAGTACTTC.

The chain uses TRBV29-1 and TRBJ2-1, with TRBD2 matching 11 bases. The CDR3 covers 17 residues. The V gene end was trimmed by 7 bases and the J gene end by 6 bases; junction bases not matched to a gene: 17. CDR1 and CDR2 (germline): SQVTM, ANQGSEA. The CDR3 nucleotides are TGCAGCGCCTCTTATTTCCCCCTAGCGGGAGGCGTCAATGAGCAGTTCTTC. It specifies CSASYFPLAGGVNEQFF.

This sequence joins TRBV4-3 and TRBJ1-2; 7 nucleotides match TRBD1. The CDR3 loop spans 16 amino acids. V lost 1 base, J lost 8 bases, and 13 bases stayed unmatched. Germline V gives CDR1 LGHNA, CDR2 YSLEER. The CDR3 loop is CASSQVSPSGQRGYTF. DNA for the CDR3: TGCGCCAGCAGCCAAGTTTCCCCGTCGGGACAGCGCGGCTACACCTTC.

The chain recombines TRBV20-1 with TRBJ2-1; 9 bases match TRBD1. The CDR3 is 15 residues long. Germline V CDR1 and CDR2: DFQATT, SNEGSKA (reference sequence). V shed 6 bases and J 2 bases; nucleotides not matched to a gene: 8. This CDR3 reads CSASGRDRAYNEQFF. CDR3 DNA: TGCAGTGCGAGCGGGCGGGACAGGGCCTACAATGAGCAGTTCTTC.

CDR3 in amino acids: CSAQPSGRAAKNIQYF. The CDR3 region has the DNA TGCAGTGCTCAACCTAGCGGGAGGGCGGCCAAAAACATTCAGTACTTC. This chain uses TRBV20-1 with TRBJ2-4; TRBD2 matches at 12 bases. Germline V lookup: CDR1 DFQATT, CDR2 SNEGSKA (reference sequence). After removal of 5 bases from V and 1 base from J, the junction contained 6 bases not matched to a gene. The CDR3 is made up of 16 amino acids.

This clonotype was counted a few times. The rearrangement joins TRBV20-1 to TRBJ2-6; perhaps TRBD2 as D (6 bases). The CDR3 is made up of 15 amino acids. The V end lost 6 bases, the J end lost 4 bases, and 16 bases lay between the germline ends. CDR1 is DFQATT and CDR2 is SNEGSKA in the germline V gene (reference sequence). CDR3: CSAVGSGRGANVLTF. The CDR3 region has the DNA TGCAGTGCAGTCGGGTCGGGGAGGGGGGCCAACGTCCTGACTTTC.

This clonotype was seen only a few times. The chain recombines TRBV20-1 with TRBJ2-6; no clear D gene. The V gene's germline CDR1 is DFQATT and CDR2 SNEGSKA (reference sequence). Trimming left V 2 bases short and J 1 base short, with 6 bases between. The CDR3 covers 14 residues. The CDR3 region is CSARMGSGANVLTF. CDR3 nucleotides: TGCAGTGCTAGAATGGGGTCTGGGGCCAACGTCCTGACTTTC.

V and J are TRBV4-2 and TRBJ2-5; 7 bases align to TRBD2. V shed 1 base, J shed 0 bases, and the junction held 5 bases outside the gene matches. This CDR3 spans 16 amino acids. Looked up from germline, CDR1 is LGHNA and CDR2 is YNFKEQ. The CDR3 protein is CASSQVSGRDQETQYF. The CDR3 bases are TGTGCCAGCAGCCAAGTTTCTGGGAGGGACCAAGAGACCCAGTACTTC.

This clonotype was counted many times. CDR3 coding DNA: TGTGCCAGCAGTTTCCCAGGGCTTAGCACAGATACGCAGTATTTT. It codes for CASSFPGLSTDTQYF. V usage is TRBV12-3 or TRBV12-4 and J usage is TRBJ2-3, with D possibly being TRBD1 (5 bases). Trimming took 3 bases from V and 0 from J, leaving 10 bases between them. The CDR3 is 15 residues long.

This clonotype was observed many times. J is TRBJ2-1 and V is TRBV29-1, with D perhaps matching TRBD1 (6 bases). V lost 0 bases and J 4 bases, leaving 13 bases between the germline ends. Looked up from germline, CDR1 is SQVTM and CDR2 is ANQGSEA. The CDR3 loop spans 15 amino acids. The CDR3 region is CSVEEPGAGYNEQFF. For the CDR3, the DNA is TGCAGCGTTGAAGAACCAGGGGCCGGTTACAATGAGCAGTTCTTC.

The chain is built from TRBV6-2 or TRBV6-3 and TRBJ1-4; D remains ambiguous. The germline CDR1 and CDR2 sequences are MNHEY and SVGEGT. The CDR3 is 14 residues long. The germline V and J ends were trimmed by 4 bases and 8 bases, with 14 bases remaining between them. DNA of the CDR3: TGTGCCAGCAGTTCTCATAAGGGATTCGAAAAACTGTTTTTT. This sequence encodes CASSSHKGFEKLFF.

In this sample, this clonotype turned up a few times. The V gene is TRBV6-1, the J gene TRBJ2-7, with TRBD2 matching over 7 bases. CDR3 length: 12 amino acids. Germline V gene data show CDR1 as MNHNS and CDR2 as SASEGT. Trimming at V came to 11 bases and at J to 0 bases, leaving 4 bases not matched to a gene. The chain's CDR3 is CAGAGSSYEQYF. The CDR3 nucleotides are TGTGCCGGAGCGGGGAGCTCCTACGAGCAGTACTTC.

This clonotype was counted only a few times. V usage is TRBV6-1 and J usage is TRBJ1-1; 7 bases line up with TRBD1. The CDR3 runs 16 residues. Germline V lookup: CDR1 MNHNS, CDR2 SASEGT. V shed 7 bases, J shed 10 bases, and the junction held 21 bases outside the gene matches. CDR3 nucleotides: TGTGCCAGCAAGGGGGCCGGCAGGGGGATCGGAGGCGTAGCTTTCTTT. Translating gives CASKGAGRGIGGVAFF.

The chain joins TRBV4-3 to TRBJ1-2; 9 nucleotides match TRBD1. CDR3 size: 15 residues. The germline V gene has CDR1 LGHNA and CDR2 YSLEER. The trim removed 4 bases at V and 8 bases at J, leaving 11 bases unmatched. The CDR3 here is CASSPHRGRDYGYTF. The CDR3 nucleotides are TGCGCCAGCAGCCCCCACAGGGGGCGCGATTACGGCTACACCTTC.

The rearrangement uses TRBV12-2 and TRBJ2-7; the D segment call TRBD1 is taken from the table without a DNA check. TRBV12-2 has pseudogene status. CDR3 length equals 14 residues. DNA for the CDR3: TGTGCAAGTAGAACAGGGGAGAGCTCCTACGAGCAGTACTTC. It encodes CASRTGESSYEQYF.

The sample holds a few counts of this clonotype. The genes are TRBV7-9 and TRBJ1-4; no firm D call. CDR1 SEHNR and CDR2 FQNEAQ come from the germline V gene (reference sequence). Between the trimmed V and J ends, which lost 5 bases and 6 bases, there was a span of 10 bases. This CDR3 region has 13 residues. The CDR3 DNA reads as TGTGCCAGCAGCCCCGCCAGACATGAAAAACTGTTTTTT. It encodes CASSPARHEKLFF.

This chain links TRBV7-2 with TRBJ2-3; 9 bases fit TRBD1. The germline CDR1 and CDR2 sequences are SGHTA and FQGNSA. V dropped 6 bases and J dropped 5; count of bases not matched to a gene: 6. This CDR3 is built from 14 residues. In DNA, the CDR3 is TGTGCCAGCAGTAACAGGGGGCGCGGAGATACGCAGTATTTT. Protein product: CASSNRGRGDTQYF.

This clonotype was counted only a few times. This chain connects TRBV7-2 to TRBJ2-7; D is tentatively TRBD1 or TRBD2 (6 bases each). The CDR3 sequence is 15 residues long. Deletions cut 5 bases from V and 2 bases from J, with 16 bases between. Germline CDR1 is SGHTA and CDR2 is FQGNSA. The CDR3 protein is CASSPEGGSPYEQYF. The CDR3 DNA reads TGTGCCAGCAGCCCAGAGGGGGGCAGTCCCTACGAGCAGTACTTC.